This T cell receptor (beta chain) is drawn from a study of T cells in Graves' hyperthyroidism and ophthalmopathy. The sample holds many counts of this clonotype. Researchers took RNA transcripts and amplified the TCR beta CDR3 regions from them. HTBI primers were employed in a first-round RT-PCR of the TCR CDR3. TCRdb analysed the multiplex PCR reads with MiXCR anew, one entry per CDR3 protein. The table lists more than 55,000 distinct CDR3 sequences, roughly 50% of them singletons. Germline CDR1 SGHTS, CDR2 YDEGEE. Trimming stripped 5 bases from V and 6 bases from J, with 13 bases between. The CDR3 covers 13 residues.

V gene TRBV5-8 combines with J gene TRBJ2-3; D is possibly TRBD1 (5 bases). Sequences were obtained from blood. The sequence came from a woman aged 55-69 years with Graves' ophthalmopathy. CDR3 DNA: TGTGCCAGCAGTGGGGCGTTTAGGGATACGCAGTATTTT. It encodes CASSGAFRDTQYF.